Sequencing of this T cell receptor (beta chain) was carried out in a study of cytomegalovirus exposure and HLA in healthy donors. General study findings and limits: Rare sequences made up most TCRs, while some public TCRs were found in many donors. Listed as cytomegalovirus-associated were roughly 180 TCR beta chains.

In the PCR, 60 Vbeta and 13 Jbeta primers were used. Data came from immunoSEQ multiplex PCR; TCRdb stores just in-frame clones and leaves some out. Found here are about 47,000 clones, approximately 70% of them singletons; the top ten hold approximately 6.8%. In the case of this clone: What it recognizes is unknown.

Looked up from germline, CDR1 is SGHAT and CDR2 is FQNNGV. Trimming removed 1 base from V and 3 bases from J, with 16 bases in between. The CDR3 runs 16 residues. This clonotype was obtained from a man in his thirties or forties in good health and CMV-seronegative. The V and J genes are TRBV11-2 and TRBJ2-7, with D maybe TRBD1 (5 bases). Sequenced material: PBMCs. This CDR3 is CASSLVGQARGYEQYF. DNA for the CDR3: TGTGCCAGCAGCTTAGTGGGGCAGGCGAGAGGCTACGAGCAGTACTTC.